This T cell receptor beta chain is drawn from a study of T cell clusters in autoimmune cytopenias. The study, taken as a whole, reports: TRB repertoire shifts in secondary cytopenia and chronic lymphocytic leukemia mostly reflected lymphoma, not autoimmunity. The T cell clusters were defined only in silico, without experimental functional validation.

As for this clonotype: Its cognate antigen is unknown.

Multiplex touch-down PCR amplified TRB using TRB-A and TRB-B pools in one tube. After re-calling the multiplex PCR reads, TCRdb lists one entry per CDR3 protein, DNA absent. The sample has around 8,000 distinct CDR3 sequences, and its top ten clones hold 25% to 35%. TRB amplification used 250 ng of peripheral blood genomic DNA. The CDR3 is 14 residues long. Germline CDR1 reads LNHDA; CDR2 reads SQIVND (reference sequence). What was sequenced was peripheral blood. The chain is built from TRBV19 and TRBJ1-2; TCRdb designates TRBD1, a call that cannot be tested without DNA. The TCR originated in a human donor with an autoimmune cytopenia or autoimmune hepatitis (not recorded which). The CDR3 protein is CASSGLGGYGGYTF.